These 17 T cell receptor beta chains came from one sample sequenced in a study of cytomegalovirus exposure and HLA in healthy donors. The PCR had 60 Vbeta and 13 Jbeta primers. Sequencing used immunoSEQ multiplex PCR; TCRdb keeps in-frame clones, though not all of them. The sample gives 160,000 or so clones, 80% of which show up once; about 9.9% is in the top ten. Source material: PBMCs. The origin of the receptors is a man aged 18-30 years in good health and CMV-seropositive.

The gene calls are TRBV6-5 and TRBJ1-4, with 8 bases matching TRBD1. Germline-derived CDR1 and CDR2 are MNHEY and SVGAGI. The CDR3 is 15 residues long. V was pared by 6 bases and J by 4 bases, with 7 bases of the junction left unmatched. CDR3 nucleotides: TGTGCCAGCAGAGGATGGACAGGGCGTAATGAAAAACTGTTTTTT. Protein sequence: CASRGWTGRNEKLFF.

This CDR3 reads CASSLELAGVSAKNIQYF. The DNA for the CDR3 is TGTGCCAGCAGCTTAGAACTAGCGGGAGTGTCAGCCAAAAACATTCAGTACTTC. The rearrangement uses TRBV11-2 and TRBJ2-4; the match to TRBD2 covers 11 bases. Germline-derived CDR1 and CDR2 are SGHAT and FQNNGV. The CDR3 is made up of 18 amino acids. The V and J ends lost 0 bases and 0 bases, in that order; junction bases with no gene match: 4.

The chain couples TRBV18 to TRBJ1-4, with 9 bases that match TRBD1. After removal of 6 bases from V and 2 bases from J, the junction contained 10 bases not matched to a gene. The CDR3 is made up of 17 amino acids. Germline-derived CDR1 and CDR2 are KGHSH and LQKENI. This CDR3 reads CASSHPTQGATNEKLFF. The CDR3 DNA is TGTGCCAGCTCCCACCCTACACAGGGGGCGACTAATGAAAAACTGTTTTTT.

The gene calls are TRBV9 and TRBJ2-2; 7 bases align to TRBD1. The germline CDR1 and CDR2 sequences are SGDLS and YYNGEE. J gave up 1 base and V 4 bases, and 7 bases lay outside the gene matches. The CDR3 has 16 residues. The CDR3 loop is CASSRTGTVNTGELFF. CDR3 nucleotide sequence: TGTGCCAGCAGCCGAACCGGGACAGTGAACACCGGGGAGCTGTTTTTT. The full variable domain, with the rest looked up from reference TRBV9 and TRBJ2-2, is DSGVTQTPKHLITATGQRVTLRCSPRSGDLSVYWYQQSLDQGLQFLIQYYNGEERAKGNILERFSAQQFPDLHSELNLSSLELGDSALYFCASSRTGTVNTGELFFGEGSRLTVL.

The rearrangement joins TRBV18 to TRBJ1-2; D possibly corresponds to TRBD1 (5 bases). The CDR3 extends over 14 amino acids. Trimming left V 0 bases short and J 0 bases short, with 5 bases between. Looked up from germline, CDR1 is KGHSH and CDR2 is LQKENI. CDR3 DNA: TGTGCCAGCTCACCACCGACAGCTAACTATGGCTACACCTTC. This sequence encodes CASSPPTANYGYTF.

The J gene is TRBJ1-5, the V gene TRBV11-2; the D is unclear. CDR1 SGHAT and CDR2 FQNNGV come from the germline V gene. The CDR3 is 15 amino acids. The germline V and J ends were trimmed by 7 bases and 2 bases, with 15 bases remaining between them. The CDR3 region is CASTLDPGGNQPQHF. The CDR3, as DNA: TGTGCCAGCACCCTAGATCCCGGGGGCAATCAGCCCCAGCATTTT.

Only a few counts were recorded for this clone. CDR3 coding DNA: TGCGCCAGCAGCCAAGACGAGCGGAGGAGCTCCTACAATGAGCAGTTCTTC. Protein sequence: CASSQDERRSSYNEQFF. The V call is TRBV4-1, the J call TRBJ2-1; D perhaps matches TRBD2 (5 bases). This CDR3 has 17 residues. Trimming shortened V by 0 bases and J by 0 bases, and 12 bases separated the two germline ends. In germline, CDR1 is MGHRA, CDR2 YSYEKL.

The CDR3 region has the DNA TGTGCCAGCAGCTTAGGACAGGGGGCAGGTGGCTACACCTTC. Protein: CASSLGQGAGGYTF. V and J are TRBV7-3 and TRBJ1-2; 11 bases line up with TRBD1. The CDR3 loop spans 14 amino acids. The V and J ends lost 2 bases and 7 bases, in that order; junction bases with no gene match: 3. Germline CDR1 and CDR2: SGHTA and FQGTGA.

With respect to this clone: Compared with germline, one end of the junction differs, possibly owing to a read error. This chain uses TRBV15 with TRBJ1-4; the D gene is possibly TRBD1 (5 bases). The CDR3 extends over 11 amino acids. The germline V gene has CDR1 LNHNV and CDR2 YYDKDF (reference sequence). The CDR3 DNA reads as TGTGCCACCAGCAGAGTGGGGCAATTGAATTTT. Encoded protein: CATSRVGQLNF.

The chain employs TRBV27 and TRBJ2-7; 9 bases line up with TRBD1. Germline values: CDR1 MNHEY, CDR2 SMNVEV (reference sequence). This CDR3 comprises 15 residues. The V and J ends lost 9 bases and 5 bases, in that order; junction bases with no gene match: 14. CDR3 in amino acids: CASWVGTGILHEQYF. CDR3 coding DNA: TGTGCCAGTTGGGTTGGGACAGGGATCCTACACGAGCAGTACTTC.

The V gene is TRBV7-2, the J gene TRBJ2-3; D remains unclear. The CDR3 has 13 residues. V lost 6 bases and J 1 base, leaving 8 bases between the germline ends. Germline lookup yields CDR1 SGHTA and CDR2 FQGNSA. Here the CDR3 DNA reads TGTGCCAGCAGGCGTAAAGGCACAGATACGCAGTATTTT. Translated: CASRRKGTDTQYF. The variable domain in full, completed from reference TRBV7-2 and TRBJ2-3, reads GAGVSQSPSNKVTEKGKDVELRCDPISGHTALYWYRQSLGQGLEFLIYFQGNSAPDKSGLPSDRFSAERTGGSVSTLTIQRTQQEDSAVYLCASRRKGTDTQYFGPGTRLTVL.

The V gene is TRBV5-1, the J gene TRBJ2-2; TRBD2 agrees at 7 bases. Germline V gives CDR1 SGHRS, CDR2 YFSETQ. The CDR3 length is 14 residues. Unmatched junction bases numbered 7, after V lost 4 bases and J lost 7 bases. The CDR3 DNA sequence: TGCGCCAGCAGCAAAGGGAGGGGTGTCGGGGAGCTGTTTTTT. Protein product: CASSKGRGVGELFF.

This clone was counted between two and nine times. This rearrangement joins TRBV7-8 to TRBJ2-7; the match to TRBD1 covers 7 bases. V lost 0 bases and J lost 11; bases outside the gene matches: 7. The CDR3 length is 13 residues. Germline CDR1 SGHVS, CDR2 FQNEAQ. Here the CDR3 reads CASSLADETGKYF. Written as DNA, the CDR3 is TGTGCCAGCAGCTTAGCAGACGAGACAGGGAAGTACTTC.

V is TRBV5-4 and J is TRBJ1-1; D is uncertain. The CDR3 runs to 18 residues. Germline values: CDR1 SGHNT, CDR2 YYREEE (reference sequence). The germline V and J ends were trimmed by 3 bases and 1 base, with 22 bases remaining between them. As DNA, the CDR3 is TGTGCCAGCAGCTCACACCCCTTCAACCTTCTCGCGAACACTGAAGCTTTCTTT. Translation: CASSSHPFNLLANTEAFF.

The chain employs TRBV30 and TRBJ2-5; D is undetermined. The CDR3 consists of 13 residues. Germline V gene data show CDR1 as GTSNPN and CDR2 as SVGIG (reference sequence). Trimming left V 0 bases short and J 2 bases short, with 7 bases between. The CDR3 sequence: CAWSVELQETQYF. CDR3 sequence (DNA): TGTGCCTGGAGTGTAGAACTGCAAGAGACCCAGTACTTC.

The gene calls are TRBV7-2 and TRBJ2-5; D is possibly TRBD1 (6 bases). CDR3 length: 14 residues. The V end lost 1 base, the J end lost 5 bases, and 11 bases lay between the germline ends. Germline CDR1 is SGHTA and CDR2 is FQGNSA. CDR3 region: CASSLGAGDETQYF. The CDR3 DNA reads TGTGCCAGCAGCTTAGGTGCAGGGGATGAGACCCAGTACTTC. Using reference TRBV7-2 and TRBJ2-5 for the parts outside the CDR3, the full variable domain is GAGVSQSPSNKVTEKGKDVELRCDPISGHTALYWYRQSLGQGLEFLIYFQGNSAPDKSGLPSDRFSAERTGGSVSTLTIQRTQQEDSAVYLCASSLGAGDETQYFGPGTRLLVL.

The chain couples TRBV13 to TRBJ2-7; TRBD2 might be the D (5 bases). The CDR3 sequence is 14 residues long. Deletions cut 3 bases from V and 7 bases from J, with 16 bases between. In germline, CDR1 is PRHDT, CDR2 FYEKMQ (reference sequence). Here the CDR3 DNA reads TGTGCCAGCAGCTTGACCGCCCGATCGGGAGAGCAGTACTTC. Its protein is CASSLTARSGEQYF.